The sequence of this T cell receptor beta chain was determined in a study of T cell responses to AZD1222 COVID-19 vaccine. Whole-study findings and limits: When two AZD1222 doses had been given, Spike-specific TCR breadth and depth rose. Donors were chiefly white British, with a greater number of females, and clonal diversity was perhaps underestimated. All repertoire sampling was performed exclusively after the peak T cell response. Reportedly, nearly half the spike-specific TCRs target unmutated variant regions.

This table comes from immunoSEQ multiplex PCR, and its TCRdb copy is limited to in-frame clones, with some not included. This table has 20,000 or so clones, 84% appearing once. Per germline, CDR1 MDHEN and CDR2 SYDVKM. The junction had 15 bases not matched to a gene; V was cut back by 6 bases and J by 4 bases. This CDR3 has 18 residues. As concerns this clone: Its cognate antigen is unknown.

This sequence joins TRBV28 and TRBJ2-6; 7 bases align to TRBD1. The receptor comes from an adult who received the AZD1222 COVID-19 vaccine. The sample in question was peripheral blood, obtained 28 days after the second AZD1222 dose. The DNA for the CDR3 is TGTGCCAGCAGCAAATCGGGACAGACAAGAGCGGGGGCCAACGTCCTGACTTTC. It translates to CASSKSGQTRAGANVLTF.